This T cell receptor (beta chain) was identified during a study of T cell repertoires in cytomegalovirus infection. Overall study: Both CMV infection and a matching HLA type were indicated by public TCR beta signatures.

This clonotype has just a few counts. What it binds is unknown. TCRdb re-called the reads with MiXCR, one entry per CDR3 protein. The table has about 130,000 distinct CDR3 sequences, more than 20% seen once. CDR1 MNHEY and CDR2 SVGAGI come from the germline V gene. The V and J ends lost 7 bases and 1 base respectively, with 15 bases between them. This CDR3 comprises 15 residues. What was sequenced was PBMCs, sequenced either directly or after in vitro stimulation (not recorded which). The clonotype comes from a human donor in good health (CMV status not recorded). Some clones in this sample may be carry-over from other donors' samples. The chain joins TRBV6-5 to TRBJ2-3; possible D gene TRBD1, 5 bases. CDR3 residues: CASKQGWGGTDTQYF. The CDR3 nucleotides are TGTGCCAGCAAGCAGGGATGGGGCGGCACAGATACGCAGTATTTT.